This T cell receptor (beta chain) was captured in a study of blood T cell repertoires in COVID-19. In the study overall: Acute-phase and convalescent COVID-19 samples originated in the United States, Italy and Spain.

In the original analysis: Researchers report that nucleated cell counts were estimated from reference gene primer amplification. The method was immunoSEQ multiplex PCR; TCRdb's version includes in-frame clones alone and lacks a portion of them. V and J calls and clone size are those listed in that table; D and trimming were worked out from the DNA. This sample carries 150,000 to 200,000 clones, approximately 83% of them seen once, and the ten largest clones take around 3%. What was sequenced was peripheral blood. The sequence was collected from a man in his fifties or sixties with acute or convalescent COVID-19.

The CDR3 DNA reads as TGTGCCAGTAGTCCTCGGACCAGGGGAGGCAATCAGCCCCAGCATTTT. Translation: CASSPRTRGGNQPQHF. This chain uses TRBV19 with TRBJ1-5; a weak D match, TRBD1 (6 bases). V dropped 5 bases and J dropped 2 bases, with 16 bases sitting between them. The germline V gene encodes CDR1 LNHDA and CDR2 SQIVND (reference sequence). This CDR3 spans 16 amino acids.